Listed below are T cell receptor beta chains from one sample, sequenced in a study of cytomegalovirus exposure and HLA in healthy donors. Produced via immunoSEQ multiplex PCR; TCRdb's table is partial and in-frame only. The sample's table shows approximately 120,000 clones. Sequenced input: PBMCs. These receptors were taken from a young man in good health and CMV-seronegative. Both conserved end residues are part of each CDR3. Each record gives: J gene, D gene, V gene, CDR3 protein, CDR3 DNA. D genes are given only for firm matches.

j_gene: TRBJ2-7
d_gene: .
v_gene: TRBV30
CDR3aa: CAWSKAGRFREQYF
CDR3nt: TGTGCCTGGAGTAAGGCGGGAAGGTTTCGCGAGCAGTACTTC

j_gene: TRBJ2-7
d_gene: TRBD2
v_gene: TRBV11-2
CDR3aa: CASSAAGGKYEQYF
CDR3nt: TGTGCCAGCAGCGCGGCGGGGGGAAAATACGAGCAGTACTTC

j_gene: TRBJ2-7
d_gene: .
v_gene: TRBV29-1
CDR3aa: CSVAKDISYEQYF
CDR3nt: TGCAGCGTTGCCAAAGACATATCCTACGAGCAGTACTTC

j_gene: TRBJ2-1
d_gene: .
v_gene: TRBV7-2
CDR3aa: CASSRASGSSYNEQFF
CDR3nt: TGTGCCAGCAGCCGCGCCAGCGGAAGCTCCTACAATGAGCAGTTCTTC

j_gene: TRBJ1-2
d_gene: TRBD1
v_gene: TRBV7-9
CDR3aa: CASSNPGQGGGGYTF
CDR3nt: TGTGCCAGCAGCAACCCGGGACAGGGAGGAGGCGGCTACACCTTC

j_gene: TRBJ2-7
d_gene: TRBD2
v_gene: TRBV27
CDR3aa: CASSLTGRNSYEQYF
CDR3nt: TGTGCCAGCAGTTTGACCGGGAGGAACTCCTACGAGCAGTACTTC

j_gene: TRBJ2-2
d_gene: .
v_gene: TRBV5-1
CDR3aa: CASSLQLPNTGELFF
CDR3nt: TGCGCCAGCAGCTTGCAGTTACCGAACACCGGGGAGCTGTTTTTT

j_gene: TRBJ1-2
d_gene: .
v_gene: TRBV7-2
CDR3aa: CASSPRTANYGYTF
CDR3nt: TGTGCCAGCAGCCCCCGGACAGCGAACTATGGCTACACCTTC

j_gene: TRBJ1-2
d_gene: .
v_gene: TRBV18
CDR3aa: CASSLLKQTANYGYTF
CDR3nt: TGTGCCAGCTCCTTGCTAAAACAGACAGCTAACTATGGCTACACCTTC

j_gene: TRBJ1-1
d_gene: .
v_gene: TRBV28
CDR3aa: CASSPRTTEAFF
CDR3nt: TGTGCCAGCAGTCCGCGTACCACTGAAGCTTTCTTT

j_gene: TRBJ2-7
d_gene: .
v_gene: TRBV6-6
CDR3aa: CASSSGVSYEQYF
CDR3nt: TGTGCCAGCAGCAGTGGAGTATCCTACGAGCAGTACTTC

j_gene: TRBJ2-1
d_gene: .
v_gene: TRBV28
CDR3aa: CASSLKPLNEQFF
CDR3nt: TGTGCCAGCAGTTTAAAACCACTCAATGAGCAGTTCTTC

j_gene: TRBJ2-7
d_gene: TRBD1
v_gene: TRBV4-2
CDR3aa: CASSQDREGSYEQYF
CDR3nt: TGTGCCAGCAGCCAGGACAGGGAAGGGTCCTACGAGCAGTACTTC

j_gene: TRBJ2-7
d_gene: TRBD2
v_gene: TRBV6-1
CDR3aa: CASSEGPGTSGVYEQYF
CDR3nt: TGTGCCAGCAGTGAGGGGCCGGGGACTAGCGGGGTCTACGAGCAGTACTTC

j_gene: TRBJ1-6
d_gene: .
v_gene: TRBV29-1
CDR3aa: CSVEASAGNSPLHF
CDR3nt: TGCAGCGTTGAGGCCTCGGCAGGGAATTCACCCCTCCACTTT

j_gene: TRBJ2-1
d_gene: TRBD1
v_gene: TRBV9
CDR3aa: CASSVVGGFRNEQFF
CDR3nt: TGTGCCAGCAGCGTAGTAGGGGGCTTTAGGAATGAGCAGTTCTTC

j_gene: TRBJ2-7
d_gene: .
v_gene: TRBV30
CDR3aa: CAWSSRGGSLAYEQYF
CDR3nt: TGTGCCTGGAGTTCAAGGGGGGGGAGCCTCGCCTACGAGCAGTACTTC

j_gene: TRBJ2-7
d_gene: .
v_gene: TRBV15
CDR3aa: CATSRDRTQGGEQYF
CDR3nt: TGTGCCACCAGCAGAGATAGGACGCAGGGTGGCGAGCAGTACTTC

j_gene: TRBJ1-1
d_gene: .
v_gene: TRBV5-1
CDR3aa: CASSWGEGAEAFF
CDR3nt: TGCGCCAGCAGCTGGGGGGAGGGGGCTGAAGCTTTCTTT

j_gene: TRBJ1-1
d_gene: TRBD1
v_gene: TRBV5-1
CDR3aa: CASSPRDSYMNTEAFF
CDR3nt: TGCGCCAGCAGCCCGAGGGACAGCTATATGAACACTGAAGCTTTCTTT

j_gene: TRBJ2-1
d_gene: TRBD2
v_gene: TRBV29-1
CDR3aa: CSGTSGGGNEQFF
CDR3nt: TGCAGCGGAACTAGCGGGGGCGGCAATGAGCAGTTCTTC

j_gene: TRBJ1-3
d_gene: .
v_gene: TRBV5-1
CDR3aa: CASSLERGSGNTIYF
CDR3nt: TGCGCCAGCAGCTTGGAACGGGGCTCTGGAAACACCATATATTTT

j_gene: TRBJ1-1
d_gene: TRBD1
v_gene: TRBV28
CDR3aa: CASSSLGRGQAEAFF
CDR3nt: TGTGCCAGCAGTTCATTAGGACGAGGACAGGCTGAAGCTTTCTTT

j_gene: TRBJ2-1
d_gene: .
v_gene: TRBV19
CDR3aa: CASTRGSYNEQFF
CDR3nt: TGTGCCAGCACTAGGGGGTCGTACAATGAGCAGTTCTTC

j_gene: TRBJ1-5
d_gene: .
v_gene: TRBV23-1
CDR3aa: CATPSYSNQPQHF
CDR3nt: TGCGCCACCCCCTCGTATAGCAATCAGCCCCAGCATTTT

j_gene: TRBJ1-5
d_gene: .
v_gene: TRBV28
CDR3aa: CASSPYLDRNQPQHF
CDR3nt: TGTGCCAGCAGTCCCTATTTGGACAGAAATCAGCCCCAGCATTTT

j_gene: TRBJ1-2
d_gene: .
v_gene: TRBV6-5
CDR3aa: CASAANGFGYTF
CDR3nt: TGTGCCAGCGCGGCAAATGGTTTTGGCTACACCTTC

j_gene: TRBJ1-5
d_gene: .
v_gene: TRBV2
CDR3aa: CASPRGAYSNQPQHF
CDR3nt: TGTGCCAGCCCCAGGGGCGCTTATAGCAATCAGCCCCAGCATTTT

j_gene: TRBJ2-1
d_gene: .
v_gene: TRBV4-2
CDR3aa: CASSQIPGLGTYNEQFF
CDR3nt: TGTGCCAGCAGCCAGATTCCGGGACTCGGGACTTACAATGAGCAGTTCTTC

j_gene: TRBJ2-7
d_gene: .
v_gene: TRBV5-4
CDR3aa: CASSLGDEQYF
CDR3nt: TGTGCCAGCAGCCTAGGGGACGAGCAGTACTTC

j_gene: TRBJ2-7
d_gene: TRBD2
v_gene: TRBV27
CDR3aa: CASSSREGSYEQYF
CDR3nt: TGTGCCAGCAGTTCGAGGGAGGGCTCCTACGAGCAGTACTTC

j_gene: TRBJ1-5
d_gene: .
v_gene: TRBV27
CDR3aa: CASSPGLQNQPQHF
CDR3nt: TGTGCCAGCAGTCCCGGACTCCAGAATCAGCCCCAGCATTTT

j_gene: TRBJ2-7
d_gene: TRBD2
v_gene: TRBV5-1
CDR3aa: CASSSGGLAATYEQYF
CDR3nt: TGCGCCAGCAGCTCTGGAGGGCTAGCGGCGACCTACGAGCAGTACTTC

j_gene: TRBJ2-7
d_gene: .
v_gene: TRBV19
CDR3aa: CASSIGILGTRSYEQYF
CDR3nt: TGTGCCAGTAGTATAGGGATCCTCGGGACTCGCTCCTACGAGCAGTACTTC

j_gene: TRBJ2-1
d_gene: .
v_gene: TRBV30
CDR3aa: CAWTHSRGEQFF
CDR3nt: TGTGCCTGGACCCATTCTAGGGGTGAGCAGTTCTTC

j_gene: TRBJ2-1
d_gene: .
v_gene: TRBV7-3
CDR3aa: CASSLNPRDLSSYNEQFF
CDR3nt: TGTGCCAGCAGCTTAAATCCCAGGGATCTGAGCTCCTACAATGAGCAGTTCTTC

j_gene: TRBJ2-3
d_gene: TRBD1
v_gene: TRBV6-1
CDR3aa: CASSLQGSDTQYF
CDR3nt: TGTGCCAGCAGTCTACAGGGGTCAGATACGCAGTATTTT

j_gene: TRBJ2-5
d_gene: TRBD1
v_gene: TRBV7-7
CDR3aa: CASSLGDRAPTGETQYF
CDR3nt: TGTGCTAGCAGCTTGGGGGACAGGGCACCCACTGGAGAGACCCAGTACTTC

j_gene: TRBJ2-3
d_gene: .
v_gene: TRBV30
CDR3aa: CAWSGLALDGLGLGTDTQYF
CDR3nt: TGTGCCTGGAGTGGGCTAGCGCTCGACGGGCTCGGGCTTGGCACAGATACGCAGTATTTT

j_gene: TRBJ2-7
d_gene: .
v_gene: TRBV29-1
CDR3aa: CSVETSSYEQYF
CDR3nt: TGCAGCGTTGAAACTAGTTCCTACGAGCAGTACTTC

j_gene: TRBJ1-1
d_gene: TRBD1
v_gene: TRBV7-9
CDR3aa: CASSWSGQGNTEAFF
CDR3nt: TGTGCCAGCAGCTGGTCGGGACAGGGGAACACTGAAGCTTTCTTT

j_gene: TRBJ2-7
d_gene: TRBD2
v_gene: TRBV7-2
CDR3aa: CASSLVSPGTSGSWYEQYF
CDR3nt: TGTGCCAGCAGCTTAGTATCTCCCGGGACTAGCGGGAGTTGGTACGAGCAGTACTTC

j_gene: TRBJ1-1
d_gene: .
v_gene: TRBV27
CDR3aa: CASRLVDRNTEAFF
CDR3nt: TGTGCCAGCAGACTCGTAGATAGAAACACTGAAGCTTTCTTT

j_gene: TRBJ1-6
d_gene: TRBD1
v_gene: TRBV6-1
CDR3aa: CASSGYRGPAGSPLHF
CDR3nt: TGTGCCAGCAGTGGGTACAGGGGGCCGGCTGGGTCACCCCTCCACTTT

j_gene: TRBJ2-3
d_gene: TRBD2
v_gene: TRBV5-6
CDR3aa: CASSSDGAAGGFTDTQYF
CDR3nt: TGTGCCAGCAGCTCCGACGGGGCGGCGGGGGGATTCACAGATACGCAGTATTTT

j_gene: TRBJ1-2
d_gene: TRBD1
v_gene: TRBV9
CDR3aa: CASSRDSPNYGYTF
CDR3nt: TGTGCCAGCAGCCGGGACAGCCCTAACTATGGCTACACCTTC

j_gene: TRBJ2-1
d_gene: .
v_gene: TRBV25-1
CDR3aa: CASSEIAGTEGDEQFF
CDR3nt: TGTGCCAGCAGTGAAATAGCGGGGACAGAGGGCGATGAGCAGTTCTTC

j_gene: TRBJ1-1
d_gene: .
v_gene: TRBV19
CDR3aa: CASSIVISGGEAFF
CDR3nt: TGTGCCAGTAGTATAGTAATCAGTGGAGGTGAAGCTTTCTTT

j_gene: TRBJ1-5
d_gene: .
v_gene: TRBV7-6
CDR3aa: CASSLGTHSNQPQHF
CDR3nt: TGTGCCAGCAGCTTAGGTACTCATAGCAATCAGCCCCAGCATTTT

j_gene: TRBJ2-2
d_gene: .
v_gene: TRBV18
CDR3aa: CASSGLALSTGELFF
CDR3nt: TGTGCCAGCTCTGGACTCGCCTTGAGCACCGGGGAGCTGTTTTTT

j_gene: TRBJ2-1
d_gene: .
v_gene: TRBV9
CDR3aa: CASSVSGDNEQFF
CDR3nt: TGTGCCAGCAGCGTGTCGGGGGACAATGAGCAGTTCTTC

j_gene: TRBJ2-7
d_gene: .
v_gene: TRBV4-1
CDR3aa: CASSQDPGSIEQYF
CDR3nt: TGCGCCAGCAGCCAAGATCCCGGGTCGATCGAGCAGTACTTC

j_gene: TRBJ2-1
d_gene: TRBD1
v_gene: TRBV28
CDR3aa: CASSFWDRTYNEQFF
CDR3nt: TGTGCCAGCAGTTTTTGGGACAGGACCTACAATGAGCAGTTCTTC

j_gene: TRBJ1-5
d_gene: TRBD1
v_gene: TRBV27
CDR3aa: CASSFSGTALNQPQHF
CDR3nt: TGTGCCAGCAGTTTCTCCGGGACAGCGCTCAATCAGCCCCAGCATTTT

j_gene: TRBJ2-5
d_gene: .
v_gene: TRBV30
CDR3aa: CAWKFNRVTETQYF
CDR3nt: TGTGCCTGGAAGTTTAACAGGGTCACGGAGACCCAGTACTTC

j_gene: TRBJ1-5
d_gene: TRBD1
v_gene: TRBV5-6
CDR3aa: CASSLRTGLGPQHF
CDR3nt: TGTGCCAGCAGCTTACGGACAGGCCTAGGGCCCCAGCATTTT

j_gene: TRBJ2-7
d_gene: .
v_gene: TRBV30
CDR3aa: CAWSLLYEQYF
CDR3nt: TGTGCCTGGAGCCTCTTATACGAGCAGTACTTC

j_gene: TRBJ1-5
d_gene: TRBD1
v_gene: TRBV18
CDR3aa: CASSPRQGDNQPQHF
CDR3nt: TGTGCCAGCTCACCGCGACAGGGCGACAATCAGCCCCAGCATTTT

j_gene: TRBJ2-5
d_gene: TRBD2
v_gene: TRBV29-1
CDR3aa: CSVEGLANPRYF
CDR3nt: TGCAGCGTTGAAGGACTAGCTAATCCCAGGTACTTC

j_gene: TRBJ2-1
d_gene: TRBD2
v_gene: TRBV5-1
CDR3aa: CASSLAGLAGVNEQFF
CDR3nt: TGCGCCAGCAGCTTGGCCGGACTAGCGGGAGTTAATGAGCAGTTCTTC